This TCR beta chain was profiled in a study of blood T cells in healthy people across ages. For the study at large: In model experiments, template switching was able to capture about one barcoded beta molecule for every two T cells that were present. Findings and caveats of the study: There was no known CMV status for donors, so expanded clonotype changes were possibly confounded.

Collection of around 9.3 milliliters of peripheral blood was performed for each donor. Extractions gave at least 5 micrograms of total RNA per sample. Primers used in a second PCR of about 7 to 12 cycles were a sample-barcoded 5' primer and a J-beta primer mix. TCRdb passed the 5' RACE reads through MiXCR, listing each CDR3 protein once. This repertoire shows fewer than 1 million distinct CDR3 sequences, 40% to 50% found once; its top ten account for about a fifth. This clonotype has just a few counts. The antigen is unknown. Material for sequencing was blood. The source is a man aged 55 to 69 in good health.

CDR3 sequence: CASSGREGGYGYTF. The CDR3 nucleotides read TGTGCCAGCAGCGGCCGTGAAGGCGGGTATGGCTACACCTTC. The chain combines TRBV9 with TRBJ1-2, with D unresolved. This CDR3 has 14 residues. Trimming stripped 3 bases from V and 5 bases from J, with 14 bases between. Germline assignment: CDR1 SGDLS and CDR2 YYNGEE. The full variable domain, with the rest looked up from reference TRBV9 and TRBJ1-2, is DSGVTQTPKHLITATGQRVTLRCSPRSGDLSVYWYQQSLDQGLQFLIQYYNGEERAKGNILERFSAQQFPDLHSELNLSSLELGDSALYFCASSGREGGYGYTFGSGTRLTVV.